A selection of T cell receptor beta chains follows, all from one sample in a study of blood T cells in healthy people across ages. MiXCR, applied by TCRdb to the 5' RACE reads, yields one record per CDR3 protein. Here the sample spans 1 million to 1.2 million distinct CDR3 sequences, around two fifths being singletons. Sequenced input: blood. These receptors were collected from a man aged 18 to 29 in good health. CDR3s include the opening cysteine and the closing phenylalanine or tryptophan. D genes are given only for firm matches. Some rows have no size entry. The others give once, few or many, or a class for an expanded clone.

size	J	D	V	CDR3	DNA
few	TRBJ1-1	TRBD1	TRBV7-2	CASSPGTGGRRTEAFF	TGTGCCAGCAGCCCCGGGACAGGTGGTCGGAGGACTGAAGCTTTCTTT
.	TRBJ2-1	TRBD2	TRBV4-3	CASSQDLAGNDNEQFF	TGCGCCAGCAGCCAAGATCTAGCGGGAAACGACAATGAGCAGTTCTTC
few	TRBJ1-1	.	TRBV7-9	CASSLPWGGNTEAFF	TGTGCCAGCAGCTTACCCTGGGGAGGGAACACTGAAGCTTTCTTT
few	TRBJ1-5	.	TRBV2	CASSETRTGNQPQHF	TGTGCCAGCAGTGAAACGCGTACGGGTAATCAGCCCCAGCATTTT
.	TRBJ1-1	.	TRBV20-1	CSAVRMNTEAFF	TGCAGTGCTGTAAGGATGAACACTGAAGCTTTCTTT
.	TRBJ1-2	.	TRBV30	CAWNQGFYGYTF	TGTGCCTGGAACCAAGGATTCTATGGCTACACCTTC
.	TRBJ2-2	.	TRBV10-3	CAISECPGPPGLYTGELFF	TGTGCCATCAGTGAGTGCCCAGGTCCTCCGGGACTTTACACCGGGGAGCTGTTTTTT
.	TRBJ1-1	TRBD1	TRBV7-8	CAIRRDRGRVLTEAFF	TGTGCCATCCGAAGGGACAGGGGGCGGGTGTTGACTGAAGCTTTCTTT
.	TRBJ2-1	TRBD1	TRBV7-2	CASRGQARYRDNEQFF	TGTGCCAGCAGAGGACAGGCGAGGTATAGGGACAATGAGCAGTTCTTC
few	TRBJ1-4	.	TRBV6-5	CASRVTGGNEKLFF	TGTGCCAGCAGGGTGACAGGAGGAAATGAAAAACTGTTTTTT
.	TRBJ2-5	.	TRBV6-2/TRBV6-3	CASSPIRGGEETQYF	TGTGCCAGCAGCCCTATTAGGGGGGGCGAAGAGACCCAGTACTTC
few	TRBJ2-7	.	TRBV5-1	CASSLGGSAYEQYF	TGCGCCAGCAGCTTGGGGGGTAGCGCATACGAGCAGTACTTC
.	TRBJ2-5	.	TRBV4-3	CASSQDWAGRQETQYF	TGCGCCAGCAGCCAAGATTGGGCAGGGAGGCAAGAGACCCAGTACTTC
.	TRBJ1-1	.	TRBV7-9	CASIQGNTEAFF	TGTGCCAGCATACAGGGTAACACTGAAGCTTTCTTT
few	TRBJ2-7	TRBD1	TRBV4-3	CASSLSRDSFYEQYF	TGCGCCAGCAGCCTCAGCCGGGACAGTTTTTACGAGCAGTACTTC
.	TRBJ2-1	TRBD2	TRBV12-3/TRBV12-4	CASSLNPPTSGRGEQFF	TGTGCCAGCAGTTTAAATCCTCCGACTAGCGGGAGGGGTGAGCAGTTCTTC
.	TRBJ2-1	.	TRBV6-2/TRBV6-3	CASSFRVAEQFF	TGTGCCAGCAGTTTCCGGGTAGCTGAGCAGTTCTTC
.	TRBJ1-2	.	TRBV9	CASSSLDRNYGYTF	TGTGCCAGCAGCTCCCTCGACAGAAACTATGGCTACACCTTC